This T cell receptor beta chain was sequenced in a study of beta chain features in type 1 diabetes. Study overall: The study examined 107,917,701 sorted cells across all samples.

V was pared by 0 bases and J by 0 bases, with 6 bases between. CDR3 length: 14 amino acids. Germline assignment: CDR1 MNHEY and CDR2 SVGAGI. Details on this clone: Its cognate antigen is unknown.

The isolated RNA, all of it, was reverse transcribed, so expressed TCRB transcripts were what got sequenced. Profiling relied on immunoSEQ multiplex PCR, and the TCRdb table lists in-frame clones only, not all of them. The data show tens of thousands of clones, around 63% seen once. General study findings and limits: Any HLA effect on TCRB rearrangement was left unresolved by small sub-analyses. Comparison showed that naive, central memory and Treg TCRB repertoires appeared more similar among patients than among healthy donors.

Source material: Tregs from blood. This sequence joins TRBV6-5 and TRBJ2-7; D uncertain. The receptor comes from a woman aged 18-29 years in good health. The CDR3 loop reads CASSYSAVSYEQYF. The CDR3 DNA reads TGTGCCAGCAGTTACTCGGCAGTCTCCTACGAGCAGTACTTC.